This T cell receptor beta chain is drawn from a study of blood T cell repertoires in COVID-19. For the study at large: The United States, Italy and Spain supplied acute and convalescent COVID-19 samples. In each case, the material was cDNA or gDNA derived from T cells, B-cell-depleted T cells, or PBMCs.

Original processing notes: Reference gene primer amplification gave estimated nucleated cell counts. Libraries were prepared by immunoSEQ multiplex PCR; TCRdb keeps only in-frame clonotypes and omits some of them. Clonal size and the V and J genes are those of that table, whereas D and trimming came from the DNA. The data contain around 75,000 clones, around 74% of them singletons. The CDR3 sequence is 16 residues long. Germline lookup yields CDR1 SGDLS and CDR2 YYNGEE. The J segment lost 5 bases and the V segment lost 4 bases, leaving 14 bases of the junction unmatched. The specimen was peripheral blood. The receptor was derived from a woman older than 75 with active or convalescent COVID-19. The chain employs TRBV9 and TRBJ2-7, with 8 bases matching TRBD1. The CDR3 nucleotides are TGTGCCAGCAGCCTAGGGGACAGGCCCTCGATTGACGAGCAGTACTTC. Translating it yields CASSLGDRPSIDEQYF.